The source of this T cell receptor (beta chain) is a study of T cell repertoires in cytomegalovirus infection. About the study: A matching HLA type, together with CMV infection, was signaled by public TCR beta signatures.

The study's findings and limits: Across the ex vivo response, the dominant clonotypes were HLA-C-restricted CMV-specific TCR beta clonotypes.

TCRdb called the reads again in MiXCR, with one record for every CDR3 protein. The sample has approximately 600,000 distinct CDR3 sequences; around 40% are singletons. J gave up 5 bases and V 2 bases, and 2 bases lay outside the gene matches. CDR1 and CDR2 from the germline V gene are ENHRY and SYGVKD. CDR3 size: 13 residues. This clonotype was observed at least ten times. Its target is unknown. This sequence originates from a human donor in good health (CMV status not recorded). Some clones in this sample may be carry-over from other donors' samples. V usage is TRBV10-3 and J usage is TRBJ2-5, with 7 bases lining up with TRBD2. Material: cultured PBMCs, obtained from culture after CMV antigen stimulation. CDR3 loop: CAISEREAETQYF. In nucleotides, the CDR3 is TGTGCCATCAGTGAGCGGGAGGCGGAGACCCAGTACTTC.